The sequence of this TCR beta chain was determined in a study of cytomegalovirus exposure and HLA in healthy donors. Study conclusions and caveats: Most of the TCR beta V segments (in an earlier analysis) were productive either about 87% or about 30% of the time. The study put 150 or so TCR beta chains on its list as cytomegalovirus-associated. Several V segments, TRBV6-2 and TRBV6-3 among them, could not be told apart and were dropped.

All donors participated as healthy donors of bone marrow. This clone was seen a single time. The antigen is unknown. The CDR3 has 13 residues. Per germline, CDR1 SGHAT and CDR2 FQNNGV. Trimming at V came to 2 bases and at J to 4 bases, leaving 2 bases not matched to a gene. Both 60 Vbeta primers and 13 Jbeta primers went into the PCR. TCRdb's table, derived via immunoSEQ multiplex PCR, lists solely in-frame clones and lacks some. Here the sample spans some 170,000 clones, over 70% being singletons. Sequencing input: PBMCs. The sequence derives from a man between 18 and 29 years old in good health and CMV-seropositive. The rearrangement links TRBV11-2 to TRBJ2-7; TRBD1 matches at 7 bases. The DNA of the CDR3 is TGTGCCAGCAGCTTATACAGGGGTTACGAGCAGTACTTC. It encodes CASSLYRGYEQYF.